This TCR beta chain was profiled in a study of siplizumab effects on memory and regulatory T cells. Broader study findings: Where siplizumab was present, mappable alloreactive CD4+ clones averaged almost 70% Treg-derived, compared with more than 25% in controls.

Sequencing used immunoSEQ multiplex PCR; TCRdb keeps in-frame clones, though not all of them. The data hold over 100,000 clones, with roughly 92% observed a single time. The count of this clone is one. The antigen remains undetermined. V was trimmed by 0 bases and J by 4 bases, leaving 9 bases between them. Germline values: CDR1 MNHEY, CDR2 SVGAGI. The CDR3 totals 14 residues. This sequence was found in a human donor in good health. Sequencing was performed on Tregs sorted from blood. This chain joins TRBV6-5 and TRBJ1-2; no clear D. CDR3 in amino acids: CASSYSKSLYGYTF. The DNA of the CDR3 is TGTGCCAGCAGTTACTCGAAAAGTCTCTATGGCTACACCTTC.